These T cell receptor beta chains were read from a single sample in a study of metastatic and nonmetastatic thyroid tumors. Through MiXCR, TCRdb re-clonotyped the PCR reads. The sample shows about 59,000 clones, 15% to 20% of them seen only once. What was sequenced was blood. These receptors all stem from a male donor with papillary thyroid cancer or a benign thyroid nodule (not recorded which). Some clones in this sample may be carry-over from other donors' samples. Both conserved end residues are part of each CDR3. D genes are given only for firm matches. Part of the rows lack a size; the others show once, few, many or a class for expanded clones.

many	TRBV2	TRBD2	TRBJ2-2	TGTGCCAGCAGTGCCCAACCACTAGCGGGGGCTACGAACACCGGGGAGCTGTTTTTT	CASSAQPLAGATNTGELFF
many	TRBV10-3	TRBD2	TRBJ2-7	TGTGCCATCAGTGACGTTGGGGGGGGGGCCTACGAGCAGTACTTC	CAISDVGGGAYEQYF
-	TRBV11-2	TRBD2	TRBJ2-2	TGTGCCAGCAGCTTACATCCAGGGCTAGCGGGAGAGGGCGGGGAGCTGTTTTTT	CASSLHPGLAGEGGELFF
many	TRBV6-2/TRBV6-3	TRBD1	TRBJ1-4	TGTGCCAGCAGTTACGAGTTACCTGACAGGGAAGGGAACGAGAATGAAAAACTGTTTTTT	CASSYELPDREGNENEKLFF
medium-sized	TRBV2	-	TRBJ1-2	TGTGCCAGCATCACCTGGGGGGGCGCCGATGGCTACACCTTC	CASITWGGADGYTF
many	TRBV6-1	-	TRBJ2-5	TGTGCCAGCACGGGACTGAGGGAGACCCAGTACTTC	CASTGLRETQYF
few	TRBV6-2/TRBV6-3	-	TRBJ1-6	TGTGCCAGCAGTTACTCGAGGGGGTCCAGAATCTCCTATAATTCACCCCTCCACTTT	CASSYSRGSRISYNSPLHF
-	TRBV6-5	-	TRBJ2-2	TGTGCCAGCAGAACGGGAGTAACGAACACCGGGGAGCTGTTTTTT	CASRTGVTNTGELFF
many	TRBV3-1	-	TRBJ2-7	TGTGCCAGCAGCCAAGTAGCAGGGAAAGAGCAGTACTTC	CASSQVAGKEQYF
once	TRBV5-1	TRBD1	TRBJ2-2	TGCGCCAGCAGCTCTGGCCAGGGGGCGAACACCGGGTATCTGTTTTTT	CASSSGQGANTGYLFF
many	TRBV20-1	-	TRBJ2-2	TGCAGTGCTAGAGGACTAGCGAACACCGGGGAGCTGTTTTTT	CSARGLANTGELFF
many	TRBV28	-	TRBJ1-5	TGTGCCAGCAGTACCTATTTTGGACAGATTAATCAGCCCCAGCATTTT	CASSTYFGQINQPQHF
many	TRBV3-1	-	TRBJ2-3	TGTGCCAGCAGCCAGCCCCGATTGGAGGGTACGCAGTATTTT	CASSQPRLEGTQYF
many	TRBV25-1	-	TRBJ2-2	TGTGCCAGCAGTGGAGTTCGGGCCCGAGGGCGGGAGCTGTTTTTT	CASSGVRARGRELFF
-	TRBV4-3	-	TRBJ2-3	TGCGCCAGCAGCCAAGTGGGCGTTACAGATACGCAGTATTTT	CASSQVGVTDTQYF
many	TRBV20-1	-	TRBJ1-2	TGCAGTGCTGGGCTTACAGGGAGAGGCTATGGCTACACCTTC	CSAGLTGRGYGYTF
many	TRBV19	TRBD1	TRBJ1-5	TGTGCCAGTAGTACCGGGACAGGCCGCAATCAGCCCCAGCATTTT	CASSTGTGRNQPQHF
many	TRBV28	TRBD2	TRBJ2-7	TGTGCCAGCAGAGAACCCGGCGGACTAGCGGGGGCCGACTACGAGCAGTACTTC	CASREPGGLAGADYEQYF
many	TRBV10-3	-	TRBJ1-2	TGTGCCATCAGTGAGTCGACAGCCTGGGATGGCTACACCTTC	CAISESTAWDGYTF
many	TRBV11-2	TRBD2	TRBJ2-1	TGTGCCAGCAGCCCCGGGGGAGCGGGAGGCAATGAGCAGTTCTTC	CASSPGGAGGNEQFF
-	TRBV9	-	TRBJ2-3	TGTGCCAGCAGCGTAACGGGTGGGGGGCGCACAGATACGCAGTATTTT	CASSVTGGGRTDTQYF
many	TRBV27	-	TRBJ1-1	TGTGCCAGCAGCCTCGGGGGTCCGGCTGAAGCTTTCTTT	CASSLGGPAEAFF
few	TRBV12-3/TRBV12-4	-	TRBJ2-7	TGTGCCAGCACGCCGGGACTCGGGACCTACGAGCAGTACTTC	CASTPGLGTYEQYF
many	TRBV9	TRBD1	TRBJ1-2	TGTGCCAGCAGCGCCCCGAAGGGGGCCTACACCTTC	CASSAPKGAYTF
-	TRBV27	-	TRBJ2-7	TGTGCCAGCAGTTCGGTAGATTCCTACGAGCAGTACTTC	CASSSVDSYEQYF
many	TRBV20-1	TRBD1	TRBJ2-7	TGCAGTGCTAGAGCCGGGACAGCCTACGAGCAGTACTTC	CSARAGTAYEQYF
-	TRBV11-1	-	TRBJ2-2	TGTGCCAGCAGCTTCCCCAGCGGTGGTTACACCTGGGAGCTGTTTTTT	CASSFPSGGYTWELFF
many	TRBV11-1	TRBD1	TRBJ1-3	TGTGCCAGCACTTCTTTTAAGGGGGCGCGAGGAAACACCATATATTTT	CASTSFKGARGNTIYF
many	TRBV20-1	-	TRBJ2-5	TGCAGTGCTAGAGGATCCAGCGAACAAGAGACCCAGTACTTC	CSARGSSEQETQYF
many	TRBV3-1	-	TRBJ2-5	TGTGCCAGCAGCCAAGATTTCGGGGGCCTGACGGGGGAGACCCAGTACTTC	CASSQDFGGLTGETQYF
many	TRBV7-7	TRBD1	TRBJ2-3	TGTGCTAGCAGCTTGGGGACAGGGACCGATACGCAGTATTTT	CASSLGTGTDTQYF
many	TRBV5-6	-	TRBJ1-2	TGTGCCAGCAGCTTGGATAGGGCAGGGTCAGAGCTATATGGCTACACCTTC	CASSLDRAGSELYGYTF
many	TRBV6-4	TRBD2	TRBJ2-1	TGTGCCAGCAGTGTTGGGGCCAGCGGGGGGGACAATGAGCAGTTCTTC	CASSVGASGGDNEQFF
many	TRBV24-1	-	TRBJ1-2	TGTGCCACCAGTGATGGGGTCGGGGCGGGTGACTATGGCTACACCTTC	CATSDGVGAGDYGYTF
-	TRBV20-1	-	TRBJ1-2	TGCAGTGCTAATAGTGACTTCCCCTCTGGCTACACCTTC	CSANSDFPSGYTF
-	TRBV18	-	TRBJ1-4	TGTGCCAGCTCACCGACAGCAACTAATGAAAAACTGTTTTTT	CASSPTATNEKLFF
many	TRBV9	-	TRBJ2-1	TGTGCCAGCAGCGTGGATGTGGTCTCTGATGAGCAGTTCTTC	CASSVDVVSDEQFF
-	TRBV28	-	TRBJ2-7	TGTGCCAGCAGTTTCGCGGGGTACTACGAGCAGTACTTC	CASSFAGYYEQYF
-	TRBV5-6	-	TRBJ1-1	TGTGCCAGCAGCTTGATGGGCTTTCTCGATCGGAACACTGAAGCTTTCTTT	CASSLMGFLDRNTEAFF
many	TRBV2	TRBD1	TRBJ1-6	TGTGCCAGCTTAAGACTCGGACAGGCTAATTCACCCCTCCACTTT	CASLRLGQANSPLHF
few	TRBV10-1	-	TRBJ2-1	TGCGCCAGCATCCGTGACTTCTCCCTCAATGAGCAGTTCTTC	CASIRDFSLNEQFF
many	TRBV7-6	-	TRBJ2-1	TGTGCCAGCGCGACGTACAATGAGCAGTTCTTC	CASATYNEQFF
many	TRBV18	TRBD1	TRBJ2-5	TGTGCCAGCTCGGGACAGGAAGAGACCCAGTACTTC	CASSGQEETQYF
many	TRBV24-1	TRBD1	TRBJ2-3	TGTGCCACCAGTGACCTAGACAGGGGGGGCACAGATACGCAGTATTTT	CATSDLDRGGTDTQYF
many	TRBV7-9	-	TRBJ2-7	TGTGCCAGCAGCCCCGTGGGCGGAGCCTCCTACGAGCAGTACTTC	CASSPVGGASYEQYF
many	TRBV7-9	TRBD1	TRBJ2-7	TGTGCCAGCAGCTTAGCTCGGGACAGGGACTACGAGCAGTACTTC	CASSLARDRDYEQYF
many	TRBV27	TRBD2	TRBJ2-1	TGTGCCAGCAGTTTGTCTAGCGGGGGGGGGAATGAGCAGTTCTTC	CASSLSSGGGNEQFF
many	TRBV5-1	-	TRBJ1-2	TGCGCCAGCAGCTTGGTTACTCCTAACTATGGCTACACCTTC	CASSLVTPNYGYTF
many	TRBV6-1	-	TRBJ2-4	TGTGCCAGCAGTTATGCGGGGGCCGTAGACATTCAGTACTTC	CASSYAGAVDIQYF
many	TRBV24-1	TRBD2	TRBJ2-5	TGTGCCACCAGTGATTTGGACGCGGATGGGGGGGTCGGCGAGACCCAGTACTTC	CATSDLDADGGVGETQYF
-	TRBV28	-	TRBJ1-4	TGTGCCAGCAGTCCCAGGACGGAGAGGAATGAAAAACTGTTTTTT	CASSPRTERNEKLFF
many	TRBV20-1	TRBD1	TRBJ1-3	TGCAGTGCCGGGACAGGGTCTTCTGGAAACACCATATATTTT	CSAGTGSSGNTIYF
few	TRBV28	-	TRBJ2-3	TGTGCCAGCAGTGCCTGGGGGGCGAGCACAGATACGCAGTATTTT	CASSAWGASTDTQYF
many	TRBV3-1	-	TRBJ1-5	TGTGCCACCGCAAGGGGGGTGAATTGGCCCCAGCATTTT	CATARGVNWPQHF
many	TRBV29-1	-	TRBJ1-1	TGCAGCGTTAGGACCCAAAACACTGAAGCTTTCTTT	CSVRTQNTEAFF
many	TRBV24-1	TRBD2	TRBJ2-3	TGTGCCACCAGTGATGAGTTAGCGGGACGCACAGATACGCAGTATTTT	CATSDELAGRTDTQYF
many	TRBV5-1	-	TRBJ2-5	TGCGCCAGCGCAGTTGGGGGGCAAGAGACCCAGTACTTC	CASAVGGQETQYF
many	TRBV5-5	-	TRBJ1-3	TGTGCCAGCAGCTTGCGGGACATGGGAGGAAACACCATATATTTT	CASSLRDMGGNTIYF